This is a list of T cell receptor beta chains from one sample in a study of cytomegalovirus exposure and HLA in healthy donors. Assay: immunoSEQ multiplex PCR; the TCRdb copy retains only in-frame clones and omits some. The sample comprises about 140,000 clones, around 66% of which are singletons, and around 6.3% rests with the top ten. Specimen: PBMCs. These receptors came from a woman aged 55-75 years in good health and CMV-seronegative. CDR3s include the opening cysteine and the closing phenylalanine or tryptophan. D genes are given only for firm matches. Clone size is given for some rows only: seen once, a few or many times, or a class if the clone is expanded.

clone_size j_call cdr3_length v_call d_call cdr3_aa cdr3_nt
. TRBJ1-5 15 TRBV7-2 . CASSPRGRAPQPQHF TGTGCCAGCAGCCCCAGAGGGAGGGCCCCTCAGCCCCAGCATTTT
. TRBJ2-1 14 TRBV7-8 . CASSLGGLEDEQFF TGTGCCAGCAGCTTAGGGGGACTGGAGGATGAGCAGTTCTTC
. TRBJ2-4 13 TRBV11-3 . CASSLGPKNIQYF TGTGCCAGCAGCTTGGGGCCCAAAAACATTCAGTACTTC
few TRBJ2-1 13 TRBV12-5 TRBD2 CASEAGGAREQFF TGTGCTAGTGAGGCCGGGGGGGCCAGGGAGCAGTTCTTC
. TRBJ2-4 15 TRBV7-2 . CASSPSRRAKNIQYF TGTGCCAGCAGCCCCTCCCGTAGAGCCAAAAACATTCAGTACTTC
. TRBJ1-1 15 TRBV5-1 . CASSLAGERHTEAFF TGCGCCAGCAGCTTGGCAGGGGAGAGACACACTGAAGCTTTCTTT
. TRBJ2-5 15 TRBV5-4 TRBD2 CASSFLGSGRETQYF TGTGCCAGCAGCTTTCTCGGTAGCGGGCGGGAGACCCAGTACTTC
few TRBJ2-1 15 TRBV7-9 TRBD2 CASGGGSGSYNEQFF TGTGCCAGCGGCGGCGGGAGTGGCTCCTACAATGAGCAGTTCTTC
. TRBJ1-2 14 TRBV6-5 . CASSKDSPLYGYTF TGTGCCAGCAGTAAGGACAGCCCGCTTTATGGCTACACCTTC
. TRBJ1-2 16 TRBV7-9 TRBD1 CASSPDRGLLTYGYTF TGTGCCAGCAGCCCAGACAGGGGCCTCCTAACTTATGGCTACACCTTC
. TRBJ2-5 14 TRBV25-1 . CASTEGGGAETQYF TGTGCCAGCACCGAGGGGGGGGGAGCCGAGACCCAGTACTTC
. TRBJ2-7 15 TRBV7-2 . CASSPQAGTNYEQYF TGTGCCAGCAGCCCCCAAGCCGGGACAAACTACGAGCAGTACTTC
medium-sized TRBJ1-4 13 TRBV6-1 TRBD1 CASSVGQDEKLFF TGTGCCAGCAGTGTCGGACAGGACGAAAAACTGTTTTTT
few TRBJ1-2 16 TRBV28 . CASTSPVGVSWSGYTF TGTGCCAGCACGAGTCCGGTCGGGGTCTCGTGGTCCGGCTACACCTTC
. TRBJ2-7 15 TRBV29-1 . CSASLTGKSSYEQYF TGCAGCGCCTCTCTTACGGGAAAGAGCTCCTACGAGCAGTACTTC
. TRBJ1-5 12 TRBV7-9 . CSSSLMGGPQHF TGTTCCAGCAGCTTAATGGGGGGGCCCCAGCATTTT
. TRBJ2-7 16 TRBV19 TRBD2 CASSRTSGASSYEQYF TGTGCCAGTAGCCGTACTAGCGGGGCGAGCTCCTACGAGCAGTACTTC
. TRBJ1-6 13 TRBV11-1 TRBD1 CASSATGTSPLHF TGTGCCAGCAGCGCGACAGGGACTTCACCCCTCCACTTT
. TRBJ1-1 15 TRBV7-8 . CASSLAYRGGTEAFF TGTGCCAGCAGCTTAGCGTATAGGGGTGGCACTGAAGCTTTCTTT
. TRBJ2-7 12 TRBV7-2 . CASSRNYYEQYF TGTGCCAGCAGCCGAAACTACTACGAGCAGTACTTC
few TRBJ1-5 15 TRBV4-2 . CASSREYYSNQPQHF TGTGCCAGCAGCCGTGAGTATTATAGCAATCAGCCCCAGCATTTT
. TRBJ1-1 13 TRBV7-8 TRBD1 CASSQDRGTEAFF TGTGCCAGCAGCCAGGACAGGGGAACTGAAGCTTTCTTT
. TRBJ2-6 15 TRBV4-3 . CASSRRGSGANVLTF TGCGCCAGCAGCCGACGGGGCTCTGGGGCCAACGTCCTGACTTTC
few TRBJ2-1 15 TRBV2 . CASSLGQSTYNEQFF TGTGCCAGCAGCCTAGGACAGTCCACTTACAATGAGCAGTTCTTC
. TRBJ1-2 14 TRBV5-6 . CASSRLAGAGGYTF TGTGCCAGCAGCCGGTTAGCCGGGGCGGGAGGCTACACCTTC
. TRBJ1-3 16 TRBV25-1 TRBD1 CASSDPTGESGNTIYF TGTGCCAGCAGTGACCCGACAGGGGAATCTGGAAACACCATATATTTT
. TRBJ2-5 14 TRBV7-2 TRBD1 CASSPQGQGETQYF TGTGCCAGCAGCCCCCAGGGACAGGGAGAGACCCAGTACTTC
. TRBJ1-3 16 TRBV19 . CASIDLARSSGNTIYF TGTGCCAGTATAGACTTGGCGAGGAGCTCTGGAAACACCATATATTTT
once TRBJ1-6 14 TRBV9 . CASSAEFTGSPLHF TGTGCCAGCAGCGCGGAGTTCACGGGTTCACCCCTCCACTTT
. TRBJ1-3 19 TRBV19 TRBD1 CASSQTLGTGAGSGNTIYF TGTGCCAGTTCCCAGACGCTCGGGACAGGGGCAGGCTCTGGAAACACCATATATTTT
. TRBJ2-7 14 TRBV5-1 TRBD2 CASSVGLAAYEQYF TGCGCCAGCAGCGTCGGACTAGCGGCTTACGAGCAGTACTTC
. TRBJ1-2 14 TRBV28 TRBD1 CASSLPQGAGGYTF TGTGCCAGCAGTTTACCCCAGGGGGCGGGCGGCTACACCTTC
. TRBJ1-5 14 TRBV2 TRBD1 CASSGGQGNQPQHF TGTGCCAGCAGTGGAGGACAGGGGAATCAGCCCCAGCATTTT
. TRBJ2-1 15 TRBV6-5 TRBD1 CASSYDRGPYNEQFF TGTGCCAGCAGTTACGACAGGGGGCCATACAATGAGCAGTTCTTC
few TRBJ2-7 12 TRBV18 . CASSPLGREQYF TGTGCCAGCTCACCACTCGGCAGGGAGCAGTACTTC
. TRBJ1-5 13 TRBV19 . CASTRVRDQPQHF TGTGCCAGTACCCGGGTCCGGGATCAGCCCCAGCATTTT
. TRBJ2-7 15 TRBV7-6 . CASSLVANSIYEQYF TGTGCCAGCAGCTTAGTGGCCAATTCCATTTACGAGCAGTACTTC